One and the same sample provided the 10 T cell receptor beta chains below, sequenced in a study of CD8+ T cells in alopecia areata. The sequencing template was cDNA reverse transcribed from extracted RNA. Data came from immunoSEQ multiplex PCR; TCRdb stores just in-frame clones and leaves some out. The sample holds 5,500 to 9,000 clones, 55% to 70% seen once. Those with alopecia areata gave lesional scalp punch biopsies and peripheral blood. The source was skin, collected at week 0. The receptors originated from a human donor with alopecia areata.

Of note for this clone: No conserved phenylalanine or tryptophan is present at the end of the CDR3, so a read error is the likely explanation. The DNA is left out, because the CDR3 cannot be placed on it with certainty; the CDR3 is given as TCRdb lists it. The CDR3 spells CASSVSHRDVWLHL. The rearrangement uses TRBV9 and TRBJ1-2. Per the germline V gene, CDR1 is SGDLS and CDR2 is YYNGEE. The CDR3 contains 14 residues when both ends are counted.

The chain carries TRBV7-8 and TRBJ1-1; a weak D match, TRBD1 (5 bases). Trimming removed 0 bases from V and 1 base from J, with 6 bases in between. Germline values: CDR1 SGHVS, CDR2 FQNEAQ. This CDR3 contains 14 residues. This chain's CDR3 is CASSLAGTNTEAFF. In DNA, the CDR3 is TGTGCCAGCAGCTTAGCAGGGACGAACACTGAAGCTTTCTTT.

With regard to this clone: At one end, the junction sequence differs from germline, possibly due to a read error. The rearrangement links TRBV18 to TRBJ1-2, with a weak D call TRBD1 (5 bases). Germline assignment: CDR1 KGHSH and CDR2 LQKENI. The CDR3 totals 13 residues. The CDR3 DNA follows: TGTGCCAGCTCACCCTCAACCGGGACCGTAGGAGTCTTC. This gives the protein CASSPSTGTVGVF.

The V gene is TRBV7-7, the J gene TRBJ2-5, with TRBD2 matching 13 bases. The CDR3 loop spans 16 amino acids. The V segment lost 5 bases and the J segment 8 bases; nucleotides outside the gene matches: 11. Germline V CDR1 and CDR2: SSHAT, FNYEAQ (reference sequence). CDR3 in amino acids: CASSHGTSGVSRTQYF. The DNA of the CDR3 is TGTGCCAGCAGCCATGGGACTAGCGGGGTTTCTCGTACCCAGTACTTC.

The rearrangement joins TRBV5-1 to TRBJ2-5; D not certain. Germline V gene data show CDR1 as SGHRS and CDR2 as YFSETQ. The CDR3 sequence is 11 residues long. V lost 3 bases to trimming and J lost 2 bases, with 2 bases between them. The CDR3: CASSSQETQYF. CDR3 in DNA: TGCGCCAGCAGCTCTCAAGAGACCCAGTACTTC.

V usage is TRBV5-1 and J usage is TRBJ2-7; TRBD2 is a possible D gene (7 bases). Germline CDR1 and CDR2: SGHRS and YFSETQ. This CDR3 region has 13 residues. V lost 2 bases, J lost 6 bases, and 12 bases lay in between. CDR3: CASSFSGGGEQYF. In DNA, the CDR3 is TGCGCCAGCAGCTTCTCGGGGGGCGGCGAGCAGTACTTC.

The chain recombines TRBV7-2 with TRBJ2-7; no clear D. CDR1 SGHTA and CDR2 FQGNSA come from the germline V gene. Trimming stripped 4 bases from V and 0 bases from J, with 16 bases between. This CDR3 spans 16 amino acids. The CDR3 DNA is TGTGCCAGCAGCTCGACCCCCTACAGCGTCTCCTACGAGCAGTACTTC. Amino acids: CASSSTPYSVSYEQYF.

J is TRBJ2-7 and V is TRBV7-2; TRBD1 matches at 7 bases. Germline V gene data show CDR1 as SGHTA and CDR2 as FQGNSA. The CDR3 spans 14 residues. J was trimmed by 2 bases and V by 7 bases; bases with no gene match: 8. CDR3 in DNA: TGTGCCAGCACCATAGGACAGGACGCCTACGAGCAGTACTTC. Translated: CASTIGQDAYEQYF.

In its sample, this clone ranks as large (0.1 to 1%). The V gene is TRBV7-2, the J gene TRBJ2-3; TRBD2 aligns across 10 bases. After removal of 3 bases from V and 3 bases from J, the junction contained 9 bases not matched to a gene. The CDR3 is 17 residues long. Germline V CDR1 and CDR2: SGHTA, FQGNSA. The CDR3: CASSFLPAGGRTDTQYF. The CDR3, as DNA: TGTGCCAGCAGCTTTTTACCAGCGGGGGGGCGGACAGATACGCAGTATTTT.

The CDR3 DNA follows: TGTGCCAGCAGTCCGGCCGGGACTAGCGGGAAGGATGAGCAGTTCTTC. Translated: CASSPAGTSGKDEQFF. The chain couples TRBV27 to TRBJ2-1; 13 nucleotides align to TRBD2. Germline CDR1 reads MNHEY; CDR2 reads SMNVEV (reference sequence). V gave up 5 bases and J gave up 8 bases; unmatched junction bases: 9. The CDR3 is 16 residues long.